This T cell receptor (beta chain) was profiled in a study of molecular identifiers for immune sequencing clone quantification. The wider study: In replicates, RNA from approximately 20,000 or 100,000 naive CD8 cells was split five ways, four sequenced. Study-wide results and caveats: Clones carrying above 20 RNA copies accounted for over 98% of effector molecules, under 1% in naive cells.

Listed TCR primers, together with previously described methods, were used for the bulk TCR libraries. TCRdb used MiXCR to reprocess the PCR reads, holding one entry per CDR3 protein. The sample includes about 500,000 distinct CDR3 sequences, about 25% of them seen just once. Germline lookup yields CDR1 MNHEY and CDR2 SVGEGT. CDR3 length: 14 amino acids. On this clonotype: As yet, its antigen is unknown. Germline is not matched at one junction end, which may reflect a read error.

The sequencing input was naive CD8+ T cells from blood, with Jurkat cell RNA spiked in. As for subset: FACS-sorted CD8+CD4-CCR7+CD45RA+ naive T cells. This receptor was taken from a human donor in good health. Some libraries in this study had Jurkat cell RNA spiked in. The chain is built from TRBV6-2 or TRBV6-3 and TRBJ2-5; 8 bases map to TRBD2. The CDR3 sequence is CASSYSAGDETQNF. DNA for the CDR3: TGTGCCAGCAGTTACTCAGCGGGGGACGAGACCCAGAACTTC.